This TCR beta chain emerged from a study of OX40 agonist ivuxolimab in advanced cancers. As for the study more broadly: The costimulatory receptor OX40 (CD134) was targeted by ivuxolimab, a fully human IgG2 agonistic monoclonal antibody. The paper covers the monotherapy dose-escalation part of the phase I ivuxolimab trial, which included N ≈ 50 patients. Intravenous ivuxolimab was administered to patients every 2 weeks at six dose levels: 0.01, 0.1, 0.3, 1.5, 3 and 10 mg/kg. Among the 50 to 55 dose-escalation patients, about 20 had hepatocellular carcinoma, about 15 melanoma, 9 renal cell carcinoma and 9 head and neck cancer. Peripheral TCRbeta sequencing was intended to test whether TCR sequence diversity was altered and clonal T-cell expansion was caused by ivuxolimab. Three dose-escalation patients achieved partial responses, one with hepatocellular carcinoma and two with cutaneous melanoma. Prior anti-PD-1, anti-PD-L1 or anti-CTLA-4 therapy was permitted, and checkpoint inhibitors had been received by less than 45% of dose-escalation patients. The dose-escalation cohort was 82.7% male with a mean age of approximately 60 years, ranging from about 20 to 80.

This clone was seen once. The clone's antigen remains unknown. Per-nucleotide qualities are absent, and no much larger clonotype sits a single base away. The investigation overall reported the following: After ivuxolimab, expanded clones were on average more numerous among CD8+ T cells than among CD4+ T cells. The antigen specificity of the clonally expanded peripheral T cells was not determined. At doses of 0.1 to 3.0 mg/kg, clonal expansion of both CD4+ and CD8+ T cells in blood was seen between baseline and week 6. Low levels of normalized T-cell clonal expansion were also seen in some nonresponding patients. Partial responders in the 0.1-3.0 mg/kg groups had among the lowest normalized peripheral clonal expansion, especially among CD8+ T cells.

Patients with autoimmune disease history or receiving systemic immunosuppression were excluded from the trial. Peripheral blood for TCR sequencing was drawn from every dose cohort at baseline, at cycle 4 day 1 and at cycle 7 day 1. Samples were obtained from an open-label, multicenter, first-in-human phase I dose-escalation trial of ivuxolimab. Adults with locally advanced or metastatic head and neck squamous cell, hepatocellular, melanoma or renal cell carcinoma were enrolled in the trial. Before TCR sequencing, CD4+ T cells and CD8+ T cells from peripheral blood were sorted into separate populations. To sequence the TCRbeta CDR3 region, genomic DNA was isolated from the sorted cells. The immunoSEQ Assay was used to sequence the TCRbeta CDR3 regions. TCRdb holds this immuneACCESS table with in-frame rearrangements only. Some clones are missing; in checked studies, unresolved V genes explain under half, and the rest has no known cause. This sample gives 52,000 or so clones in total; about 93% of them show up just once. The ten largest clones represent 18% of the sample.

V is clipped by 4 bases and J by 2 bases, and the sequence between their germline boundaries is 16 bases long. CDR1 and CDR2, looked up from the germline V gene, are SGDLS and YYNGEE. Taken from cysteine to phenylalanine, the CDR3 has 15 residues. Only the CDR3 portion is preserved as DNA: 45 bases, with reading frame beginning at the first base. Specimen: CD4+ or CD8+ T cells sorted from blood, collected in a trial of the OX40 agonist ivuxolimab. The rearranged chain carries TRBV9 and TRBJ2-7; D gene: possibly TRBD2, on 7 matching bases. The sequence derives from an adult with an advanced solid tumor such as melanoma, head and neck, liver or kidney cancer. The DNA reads TGTGCCAGCAGCCCTAGGGGGGGGTGGACCTACGAGCAGTACTTC. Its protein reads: CASSPRGGWTYEQYF. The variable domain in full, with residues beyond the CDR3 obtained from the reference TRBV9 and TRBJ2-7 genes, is DSGVTQTPKHLITATGQRVTLRCSPRSGDLSVYWYQQSLDQGLQFLIQYYNGEERAKGNILERFSAQQFPDLHSELNLSSLELGDSALYFCASSPRGGWTYEQYFGPGTRLTVT.